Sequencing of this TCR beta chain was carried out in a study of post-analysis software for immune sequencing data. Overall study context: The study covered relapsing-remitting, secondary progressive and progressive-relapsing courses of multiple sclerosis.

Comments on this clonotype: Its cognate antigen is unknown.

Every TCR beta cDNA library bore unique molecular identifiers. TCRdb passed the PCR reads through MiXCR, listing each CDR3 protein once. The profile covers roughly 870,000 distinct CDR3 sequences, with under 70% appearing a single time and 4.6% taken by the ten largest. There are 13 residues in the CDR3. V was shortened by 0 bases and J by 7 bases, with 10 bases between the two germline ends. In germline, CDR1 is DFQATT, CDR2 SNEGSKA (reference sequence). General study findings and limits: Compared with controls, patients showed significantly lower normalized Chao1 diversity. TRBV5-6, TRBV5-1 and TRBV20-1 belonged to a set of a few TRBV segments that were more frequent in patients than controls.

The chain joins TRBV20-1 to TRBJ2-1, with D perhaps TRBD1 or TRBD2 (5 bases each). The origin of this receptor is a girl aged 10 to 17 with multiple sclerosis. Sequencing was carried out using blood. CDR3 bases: TGCAGTGCTAGAGAGGGGGTGAGGAATGAGCAGTTCTTC. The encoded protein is CSAREGVRNEQFF.